These T cell receptor beta chains were read from a single sample in a study of blood T cell repertoires in COVID-19. Clones were read by immunoSEQ multiplex PCR, and TCRdb kept only the in-frame ones, dropping some. Of under 200,000 clones detected, roughly 84% appear once; the ten largest clones hold around 8.4%. The sample taken for sequencing was peripheral blood. These receptor sequences come from a woman older than 75 with active or convalescent COVID-19. Each CDR3 is given with its conserved first and last residue. The order of the fields is CDR3 DNA, CDR3 protein, J gene, clone size, D gene, V gene. The D gene is left open where the match is weak. The size of a clone is reported for some rows only, either as once, few or many, or as a class for expanded clones.

DNA: TGTGCCAGCAGCTTGGGGGCCCAAGAGACCCAGTACTTC; CDR3: CASSLGAQETQYF; J: TRBJ2-5; size: .; D: .; V: TRBV5-4
DNA: TGTGCCAGCAGCCCTGACAGGGGGAGGTCGGGAAACACCATATATTTT; CDR3: CASSPDRGRSGNTIYF; J: TRBJ1-3; size: .; D: TRBD1; V: TRBV7-2
DNA: TGTGCCAGCAGCTTAGTAGGCAGGGGGTACGAGCAGTACTTC; CDR3: CASSLVGRGYEQYF; J: TRBJ2-7; size: .; D: TRBD1; V: TRBV5-5
DNA: TGTGCCAGCAGCCGACAGGGATGGACTGAAGCTTTCTTT; CDR3: CASSRQGWTEAFF; J: TRBJ1-1; size: .; D: TRBD1; V: TRBV27
DNA: TGTGCCAGCAGCCCCGTTGGGACAGGGGGCTCTGGAAACACCATATATTTT; CDR3: CASSPVGTGGSGNTIYF; J: TRBJ1-3; size: .; D: TRBD1; V: TRBV7-2
DNA: TGTGCCAGCAGCGATAGTGATTATACTAGCACAGATACGCAGTATTTT; CDR3: CASSDSDYTSTDTQYF; J: TRBJ2-3; size: .; D: .; V: TRBV9
DNA: TGTGCCAGCAGCTGGACTGGGAATAGCAATCAGCCCCAGCATTTT; CDR3: CASSWTGNSNQPQHF; J: TRBJ1-5; size: .; D: .; V: TRBV27
DNA: TGTGCCAGTAGGGACGCAGGGGGCGCGGCTGGCTACACCTTC; CDR3: CASRDAGGAAGYTF; J: TRBJ1-2; size: .; D: TRBD1; V: TRBV19
DNA: TGTGCCAGCAGCCAAAAGACAGGGGGCAACTATGGCTACACCTTC; CDR3: CASSQKTGGNYGYTF; J: TRBJ1-2; size: few; D: TRBD1; V: TRBV3-1/TRBV3-2
DNA: TGTGCCAGCAGCTATGGTCAGGGAAACTATGGCTACACCTTC; CDR3: CASSYGQGNYGYTF; J: TRBJ1-2; size: once; D: .; V: TRBV11-2
DNA: TGTGCCAGCAGTCTGCGGGGCTCTGGAAACACCATATATTTT; CDR3: CASSLRGSGNTIYF; J: TRBJ1-3; size: .; D: .; V: TRBV27
DNA: TGCGCCAGCAGCCTAGACAGGCCACAAGAGACCCAGTACTTC; CDR3: CASSLDRPQETQYF; J: TRBJ2-5; size: .; D: .; V: TRBV5-1
DNA: TGTGCCAGCAGCGTTACCGGGACAGCTATCAATGAGCAGTTCTTC; CDR3: CASSVTGTAINEQFF; J: TRBJ2-1; size: .; D: TRBD1; V: TRBV9
DNA: TGTGCCATCAGTGTAGCGGGGAGTTACGAGCAGTACTTC; CDR3: CAISVAGSYEQYF; J: TRBJ2-7; size: .; D: TRBD2; V: TRBV10-3
DNA: TGTGCCAGCAGCTTAGGCGGGGGGGCCTCAGATACGCAGTATTTT; CDR3: CASSLGGGASDTQYF; J: TRBJ2-3; size: .; D: TRBD2; V: TRBV7-2
DNA: TGTGCCAGCAGCGACTCCGGGACAGACACAGATACGCAGTATTTT; CDR3: CASSDSGTDTDTQYF; J: TRBJ2-3; size: .; D: TRBD1; V: TRBV9
DNA: TGTGCCAGCAGTTCCGGGTCGCGCTATGGCTACACCTTC; CDR3: CASSSGSRYGYTF; J: TRBJ1-2; size: .; D: .; V: TRBV6-5
DNA: TGTGCCAGCTCACCACCGGGCGGGGGCTCCTACGAGCAGTACTTC; CDR3: CASSPPGGGSYEQYF; J: TRBJ2-7; size: .; D: TRBD2; V: TRBV18
DNA: TGTGCCAGCAGCTTGCAACAAGAAGCTTTCTTT; CDR3: CASSLQQEAFF; J: TRBJ1-1; size: .; D: .; V: TRBV5-4
DNA: TGTGCCAGCAGCCGACAGGGCTATGGCTACACCTTC; CDR3: CASSRQGYGYTF; J: TRBJ1-2; size: .; D: TRBD1; V: TRBV27
DNA: TGTGCCAGCAGCCCGGACTCCCTGGCTATGTATGGCTACACCTTC; CDR3: CASSPDSLAMYGYTF; J: TRBJ1-2; size: once; D: .; V: TRBV27
DNA: TGTGCCAGCAGTTACCCCCCGACAGGGGCACAAGAGACCCAGTACTTC; CDR3: CASSYPPTGAQETQYF; J: TRBJ2-5; size: .; D: TRBD1; V: TRBV6-2/TRBV6-3
DNA: TGTGCCAGCAGTAGATCTCCCCCGGGACACGGCGGGGGGAATTCACCCCTCCACTTT; CDR3: CASSRSPPGHGGGNSPLHF; J: TRBJ1-6; size: few; D: .; V: TRBV6-6